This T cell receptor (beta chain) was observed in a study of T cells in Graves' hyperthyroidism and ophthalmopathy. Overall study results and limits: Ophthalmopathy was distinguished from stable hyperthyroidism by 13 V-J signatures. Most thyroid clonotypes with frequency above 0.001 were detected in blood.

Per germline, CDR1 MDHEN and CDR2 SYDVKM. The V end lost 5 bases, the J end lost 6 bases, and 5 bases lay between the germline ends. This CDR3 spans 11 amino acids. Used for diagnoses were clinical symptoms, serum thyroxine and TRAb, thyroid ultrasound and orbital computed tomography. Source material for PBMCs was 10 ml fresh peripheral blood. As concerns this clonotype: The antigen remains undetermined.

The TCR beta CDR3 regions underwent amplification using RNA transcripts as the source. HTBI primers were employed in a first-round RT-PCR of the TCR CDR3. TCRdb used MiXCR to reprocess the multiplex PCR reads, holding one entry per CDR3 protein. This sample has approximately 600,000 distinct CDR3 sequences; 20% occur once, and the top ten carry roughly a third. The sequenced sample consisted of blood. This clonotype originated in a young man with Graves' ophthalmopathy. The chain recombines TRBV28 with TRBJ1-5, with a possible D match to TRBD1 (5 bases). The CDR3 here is CASSDSQPQHF. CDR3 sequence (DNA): TGTGCCAGCAGTGACAGTCAGCCCCAGCATTTT. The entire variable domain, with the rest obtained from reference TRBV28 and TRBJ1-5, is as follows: DVKVTQSSRYLVKRTGEKVFLECVQDMDHENMFWYRQDPGLGLRLIYFSYDVKMKEKGDIPEGYSVSREKKERFSLILESASTNQTSMYLCASSDSQPQHFGDGTRLSIL.